This T cell receptor (beta chain) was identified in a study of CD8 T cells in Susac syndrome. An amount of RNA that ranged from roughly 0.45 to 1 ug was reverse transcribed with random hexamers. One entry per CDR3 protein results from TCRdb running MiXCR on the immunoSEQ multiplex PCR reads. The sample lists 100,000 to 150,000 distinct CDR3 sequences, about 95% seen once, with 0.21% in the top ten. Bulk CD8+ and CD4+ cells came from magnetic negative isolation; CD8+ TEMRA by FACS. CDR1 is MNHEY, CDR2 SMNVEV, per germline (reference sequence). V dropped 2 bases and J dropped 5 bases, with 11 bases sitting between them. The CDR3 has 14 residues.

This chain uses TRBV27 with TRBJ2-3; D is undetermined. The TCR was taken from a human donor with Susac syndrome. Specimen: CD8+ T cells from PBMCs. CDR3 in DNA: TGTGCCAGCAGTTTAAAAGGGCAAGGAGATACGCAGTATTTT. Amino acids: CASSLKGQGDTQYF.